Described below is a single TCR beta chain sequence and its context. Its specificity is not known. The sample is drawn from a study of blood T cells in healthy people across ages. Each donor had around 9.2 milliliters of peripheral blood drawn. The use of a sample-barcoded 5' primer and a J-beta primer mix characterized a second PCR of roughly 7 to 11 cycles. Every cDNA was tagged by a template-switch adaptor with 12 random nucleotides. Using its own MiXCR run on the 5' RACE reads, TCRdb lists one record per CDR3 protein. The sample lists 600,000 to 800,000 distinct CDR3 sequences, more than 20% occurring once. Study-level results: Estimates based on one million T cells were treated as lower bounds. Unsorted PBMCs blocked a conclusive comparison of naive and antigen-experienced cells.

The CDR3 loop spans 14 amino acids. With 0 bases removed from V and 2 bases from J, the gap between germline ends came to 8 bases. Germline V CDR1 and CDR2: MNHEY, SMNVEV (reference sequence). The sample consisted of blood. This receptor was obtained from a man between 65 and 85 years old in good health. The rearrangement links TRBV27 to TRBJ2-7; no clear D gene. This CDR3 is CASSLSDGPYEQYF. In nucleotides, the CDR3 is TGTGCCAGCAGTTTATCGGACGGACCCTACGAGCAGTACTTC.